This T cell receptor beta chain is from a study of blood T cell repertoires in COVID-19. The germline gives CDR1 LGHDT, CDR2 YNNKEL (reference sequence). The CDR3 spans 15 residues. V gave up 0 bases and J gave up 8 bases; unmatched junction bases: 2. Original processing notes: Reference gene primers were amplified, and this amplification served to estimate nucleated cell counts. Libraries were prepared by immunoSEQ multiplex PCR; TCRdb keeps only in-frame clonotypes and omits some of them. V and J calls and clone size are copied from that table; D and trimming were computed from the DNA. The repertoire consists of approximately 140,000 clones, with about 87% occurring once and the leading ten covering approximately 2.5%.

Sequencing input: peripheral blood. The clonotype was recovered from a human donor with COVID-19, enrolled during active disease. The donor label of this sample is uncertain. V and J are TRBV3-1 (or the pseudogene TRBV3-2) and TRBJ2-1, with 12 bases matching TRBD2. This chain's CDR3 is CASSQDLAGGDEQFF. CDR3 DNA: TGTGCCAGCAGCCAAGATCTAGCGGGGGGGGATGAGCAGTTCTTC.